A single sample is the source of the 30 T cell receptor beta chains below, sequenced in a study of blood T cells in healthy people across ages. Next came a second PCR, run for about 7 to 12 cycles, which used a sample-barcoded 5' primer along with a J-beta primer mix. TCRdb fed the 5' RACE reads into MiXCR, producing one record per CDR3 protein. The data contain approximately 1.5 million distinct CDR3 sequences, under 55% of them singletons. Sequencing used blood. The receptors shown here come from a woman under 30 in good health.

At least ten counts were recorded for this clonotype. V gene TRBV6-6 combines with J gene TRBJ1-2; D is unclear. The germline CDR1 and CDR2 sequences are MNHNY and SVGAGI (reference sequence). This CDR3 is 13 amino acids long. Trimming shortened V by 6 bases and J by 4 bases, and 12 bases separated the two germline ends. The CDR3 reads CASRNRALYGYTF. The CDR3 bases are TGTGCCAGCAGGAACAGAGCCCTCTATGGCTACACCTTC.

The rearrangement links TRBV3-1 to TRBJ2-1; D remains unclear. Germline CDR1 LGHDT, CDR2 YNNKEL (reference sequence). This CDR3 has 11 residues. The V and J ends lost 1 base and 10 bases respectively, with 5 bases between them. The CDR3 reads CASSQAQEQFF. In DNA, the CDR3 is TGTGCCAGCAGCCAAGCCCAAGAGCAGTTCTTC.

This chain uses TRBV29-1 with TRBJ2-1; TRBD1 matches 8 bases. Germline assignment: CDR1 SQVTM and CDR2 ANQGSEA. The CDR3 extends over 13 amino acids. The ends lost 3 bases at V and 10 bases at J; junction bases unmatched: 8. The CDR3 spells CSVEHDRGYEQFF. CDR3 nucleotide sequence: TGCAGCGTTGAGCACGACAGGGGCTACGAGCAGTTCTTC.

This clonotype was observed a handful of times. The chain is built from TRBV27 and TRBJ2-3; no definite D call. This CDR3 has 14 residues. The V gene lost 5 bases and the J gene lost 0 bases, with 9 bases spanning the gap. Germline assignment: CDR1 MNHEY and CDR2 SMNVEV (reference sequence). The CDR3 protein is CASSTLASTDTQYF. The CDR3 DNA reads TGTGCCAGCAGTACCCTGGCAAGCACAGATACGCAGTATTTT.

This sequence joins TRBV20-1 and TRBJ2-1; TRBD2 agrees at 11 bases. CDR3 length: 15 amino acids. The germline CDR1 and CDR2 sequences are DFQATT and SNEGSKA (reference sequence). With V trimmed by 5 bases and J by 5 bases, 8 bases remained unmatched. CDR3 protein: CSAQRLAGKDNEQFF. For the CDR3, the DNA is TGCAGTGCTCAGCGACTAGCGGGAAAGGACAATGAGCAGTTCTTC.

The chain combines TRBV3-1 with TRBJ2-4; possibly TRBD1 for D (6 bases). The end of the DNA aligns better with TRBJ2-7, so the J call may be wrong. This CDR3 contains 15 residues. CDR1 and CDR2 from the germline V gene are LGHDT and YNNKEL (reference sequence). This CDR3 reads CASSHPGHYPYEQYF. The CDR3 nucleotides read TGTGCCAGCAGCCATCCGGGACACTACCCCTACGAGCAGTACTTC.

This chain joins TRBV7-9 and TRBJ2-5; D unclear. Trimming removed 5 bases from V and 2 bases from J, with 12 bases in between. The CDR3 is made up of 14 amino acids. Germline-derived CDR1 and CDR2 are SEHNR and FQNEAQ (reference sequence). CDR3 in amino acids: CASSQLDPQETQYF. In nucleotides, the CDR3 is TGTGCCAGCAGCCAACTGGACCCGCAAGAGACCCAGTACTTC.

On this clonotype: One base away lies a much larger clone, so this may be a sequencing read error. In DNA, the CDR3 is TGTGCCAGCAGTGTATTATCTGGGACCGGGGAGCTGTTTTTT. This gives the protein CASSVLSGTGELFF. The chain joins TRBV28 to TRBJ2-2, with no clear D. The CDR3 has 14 amino acids. The V end lost 5 bases, the J end lost 5 bases, and 12 bases lay between the germline ends. The germline V gene encodes CDR1 MDHEN and CDR2 SYDVKM.

The chain employs TRBV12-3 or TRBV12-4 and TRBJ2-2; D is perhaps TRBD2 (6 bases). Between the trimmed V and J ends, which lost 8 bases and 3 bases, there was a span of 13 bases. The CDR3 totals 14 residues. CDR3 loop: CASAPGGYTGELFF. CDR3 DNA: TGTGCCAGCGCCCCCGGAGGGTACACCGGGGAGCTGTTTTTT.

The rearrangement links TRBV5-1 to TRBJ2-1; no clear D gene. The V end was cut by 5 bases, the J end by 13 bases, with 19 bases between. Germline CDR1 and CDR2: SGHRS and YFSETQ. The CDR3 contains 13 residues. This chain's CDR3 is CASRVTAQETQFF. The CDR3 nucleotides read TGCGCCAGCAGGGTAACAGCCCAAGAGACCCAGTTCTTC.

This sequence joins TRBV5-1 and TRBJ1-2; tentative D call: TRBD1 (5 bases). Germline CDR1 is SGHRS and CDR2 is YFSETQ. Trimming cost V 2 bases and J 4 bases, with 15 bases left between them. CDR3 length equals 15 residues. CDR3 bases: TGCGCCAGCAGCTTAGGAATCCCGCAGGGCTATGGCTACACCTTC. Protein: CASSLGIPQGYGYTF.

V gene TRBV20-1 combines with J gene TRBJ2-7; unclear D gene. CDR1 and CDR2 from the germline V gene are DFQATT and SNEGSKA (reference sequence). This CDR3 region has 14 residues. Trimming left V 3 bases short and J 0 bases short, with 12 bases between. CDR3 protein: CSASLVRSSYEQYF. CDR3 coding DNA: TGCAGTGCTAGTTTGGTCCGAAGCTCCTACGAGCAGTACTTC.

This clonotype turned up a few times. Germline and junction disagree at one end, which may indicate a read error. The J gene is TRBJ2-2, the V gene TRBV6-5; TRBD2 is a possible D gene (6 bases). The CDR3 covers 15 residues. CDR1 and CDR2 from the germline V gene are MNHEY and SVGAGI. The DNA of the CDR3 is TGCGCCAGCAGCTACGGGACTGGCAACACCGGGGAGCTGTTTTTT. This sequence encodes CASSYGTGNTGELFF.

This clonotype was detected only a few times. The chain employs TRBV29-1 and TRBJ2-3, with TRBD2 identical over 11 bases. Unmatched junction bases numbered 5, after V lost 7 bases and J lost 2 bases. Per the germline V gene, CDR1 is SQVTM and CDR2 is ANQGSEA. CDR3 length: 14 residues. CDR3: CSGGTSGFTDTQYF. The DNA for the CDR3 is TGCAGCGGTGGGACTAGCGGCTTCACAGATACGCAGTATTTT.

This clonotype was observed a handful of times. DNA for the CDR3: TGTGCCAGCAGCCCTGGACTAGGACGCTATGAGCAGTTCTTC. It translates to CASSPGLGRYEQFF. V gene TRBV7-2 combines with J gene TRBJ2-1; 7 nucleotides agree with TRBD2. V gave up 5 bases and J gave up 8 bases; unmatched junction bases: 9. Germline CDR1 is SGHTA and CDR2 is FQGNSA. The CDR3 runs 14 residues.

The genes are TRBV20-1 and TRBJ1-4; D gene unclear. The CDR3 length is 14 residues. V lost 6 bases and J lost 8, with 19 bases in between. Germline V CDR1 and CDR2: DFQATT, SNEGSKA (reference sequence). The DNA for the CDR3 is TGCAGTGCCCCAGGAGGAGGGCCTCGCGAAAAACTGTTTTTT. Protein product: CSAPGGGPREKLFF.

This clonotype was recorded a few times. A junction end diverges from the germline sequence, so it may reflect a read error. The V and J genes are TRBV7-2 and TRBJ1-4; 7 nucleotides align to TRBD1. The CDR3 is 14 residues long. Germline V gene data show CDR1 as SGHTA and CDR2 as FQGNSA. The CDR3 DNA is TGTGCCAGCACCTTAGGGGGCCGTAATGAAAAACTGTTTTTT. Translated: CASTLGGRNEKLFF.

The J gene is TRBJ2-7, the V gene TRBV4-2; 7 bases line up with TRBD2. The CDR3 is made up of 16 amino acids. CDR1 is LGHNA and CDR2 is YNFKEQ in the germline V gene. V trimming: 4 bases; J trimming: 7 bases; junction bases outside the gene matches: 16. The CDR3 DNA sequence: TGTGCCAGCAGCCCCGCGGGCGGGAGTAAGTACAATGAGCAGTACTTC. The encoded protein is CASSPAGGSKYNEQYF.

This chain links TRBV20-1 with TRBJ2-7; D may match TRBD1 or TRBD2 (6 bases each). The germline gives CDR1 DFQATT, CDR2 SNEGSKA (reference sequence). V was clipped by 4 bases and J by 6 bases, with 16 bases between them. There are 13 residues in the CDR3. Here the CDR3 reads CSAKKGGPCEQYF. CDR3 nucleotides: TGCAGTGCTAAAAAGGGGGGACCCTGCGAGCAGTACTTC.

This chain links TRBV5-1 with TRBJ2-1, with TRBD2 identical over 10 bases. This CDR3 contains 15 residues. Unmatched junction bases numbered 6, after V lost 1 base and J lost 8 bases. Germline CDR1 is SGHRS and CDR2 is YFSETQ. The CDR3 sequence: CASSLQAGGVDEQFF. The DNA of the CDR3 is TGCGCCAGCAGCTTGCAAGCGGGGGGGGTCGATGAGCAGTTCTTC.

V usage is TRBV29-1 and J usage is TRBJ1-2; D is undetermined. Trimming left V 2 bases short and J 4 bases short, with 14 bases between. The CDR3 consists of 14 residues. Germline-derived CDR1 and CDR2 are SQVTM and ANQGSEA. The CDR3 spells CSVEQAGSGYGYTF. The CDR3 DNA reads TGCAGCGTTGAACAAGCGGGGTCTGGCTATGGCTACACCTTC.

The chain is built from TRBV7-2 and TRBJ1-5; D may be TRBD1 (5 bases). This CDR3 spans 13 amino acids. V was pared by 5 bases and J by 7 bases, with 12 bases between. CDR1 is SGHTA and CDR2 is FQGNSA in the germline V gene. Here the CDR3 DNA reads TGTGCCAGCAGCAGTCAGGGTTTCCAGCCCCAGCATTTT. Protein product: CASSSQGFQPQHF. The full variable domain, with the rest looked up from reference TRBV7-2 and TRBJ1-5, is GAGVSQSPSNKVTEKGKDVELRCDPISGHTALYWYRQSLGQGLEFLIYFQGNSAPDKSGLPSDRFSAERTGGSVSTLTIQRTQQEDSAVYLCASSSQGFQPQHFGDGTRLSIL.

This clonotype was recorded a few times. The CDR3 sequence is CASSLNPTLYSYNEQYF. CDR3 DNA: TGTGCCAGCAGCCTTAACCCGACCCTTTACTCCTACAATGAGCAGTACTTC. This chain joins TRBV7-2 and TRBJ2-1; D is ambiguous. The J call may be incorrect, as the DNA end agrees better with TRBJ2-7. The CDR3 sequence is 17 residues long. From germline, CDR1 is SGHTA and CDR2 FQGNSA.

The V and J genes are TRBV7-8 and TRBJ2-1; no definite D call. Looked up from germline, CDR1 is SGHVS and CDR2 is FQNEAQ. This CDR3 has 19 residues. Trimming took off 1 base at V and 8 bases at J, with 27 bases between the two ends. The DNA of the CDR3 is TGTGCCAGCAGCTTAGATCGTCGAGCTAGAGAACCCCCTCTGGATGAGCAGTTCTTC. This encodes CASSLDRRAREPPLDEQFF. Combining the CDR3 with reference TRBV7-8 and TRBJ2-1 gives the whole variable domain GAGVSQSPRYKVAKRGQDVALRCDPISGHVSLFWYQQALGQGPEFLTYFQNEAQLDKSGLPSDRFFAERPEGSVSTLKIQRTQQEDSAVYLCASSLDRRAREPPLDEQFFGPGTRLTVL.

The J gene is TRBJ2-7, the V gene TRBV9, with 7 bases matching TRBD1. Germline assignment: CDR1 SGDLS and CDR2 YYNGEE. Trimming cost V 3 bases and J 3 bases; bases outside gene matches: 9. The CDR3 has 15 amino acids. This CDR3 is CASSETGTVDYEQYF. The CDR3 DNA reads as TGTGCCAGCAGCGAAACCGGGACAGTTGACTACGAGCAGTACTTC.

This clonotype was seen more than once but under ten times. The chain links TRBV4-2 to TRBJ2-1, with 8 bases fitting TRBD1. The length of the CDR3 is 17 residues. Germline V gives CDR1 LGHNA, CDR2 YNFKEQ. After removal of 0 bases from V and 1 base from J, the junction contained 5 bases not matched to a gene. In DNA, the CDR3 is TGTGCCAGCAGCCAAGACCCAGACAGGGGATCCTACAATGAGCAGTTCTTC. It encodes CASSQDPDRGSYNEQFF.

The V gene is TRBV12-3 or TRBV12-4, the J gene TRBJ2-3; D may correspond to TRBD1 or TRBD2 (7 bases each). CDR3 length equals 17 residues. Trimming left V 3 bases short and J 3 bases short, with 19 bases between. DNA of the CDR3: TGTGCCAGCAGTTTGATTCGGCGACAGGGACTAACAGATACGCAGTATTTT. This sequence encodes CASSLIRRQGLTDTQYF.

The V and J genes are TRBV10-3 and TRBJ2-7; D gene ambiguous. V gave up 4 bases and J gave up 3 bases, with 7 bases separating them. CDR1 ENHRY and CDR2 SYGVKD come from the germline V gene. CDR3 size: 12 residues. In DNA form, the CDR3 reads TGTGCCATCAGTGCAGTTAGCTACGAGCAGTACTTC. This codes for CAISAVSYEQYF.

This clonotype turned up a few times. The chain uses TRBV7-2 and TRBJ2-3, with 7 positions matching TRBD2. The trim removed 1 base at V and 3 bases at J, leaving 7 bases unmatched. Germline-derived CDR1 and CDR2 are SGHTA and FQGNSA. The CDR3 is 16 residues long. This chain's CDR3 is CASSLVSGGGTDTQYF. CDR3 bases: TGTGCCAGCAGCTTAGTTTCGGGAGGAGGGACAGATACGCAGTATTTT. The complete variable domain, with remaining parts taken from reference TRBV7-2 and TRBJ2-3, reads GAGVSQSPSNKVTEKGKDVELRCDPISGHTALYWYRQSLGQGLEFLIYFQGNSAPDKSGLPSDRFSAERTGGSVSTLTIQRTQQEDSAVYLCASSLVSGGGTDTQYFGPGTRLTVL.

The V call is TRBV7-9, the J call TRBJ1-2, with D perhaps matching TRBD1 (6 bases). This CDR3 contains 13 residues. CDR1 and CDR2 (germline): SEHNR, FQNEAQ (reference sequence). The germline V and J ends were trimmed by 0 bases and 8 bases, with 10 bases remaining between them. CDR3 sequence (DNA): TGTGCCAGCAGCTTAGCAGGGGGTGTAGGCTACACCTTC. The encoded protein is CASSLAGGVGYTF.